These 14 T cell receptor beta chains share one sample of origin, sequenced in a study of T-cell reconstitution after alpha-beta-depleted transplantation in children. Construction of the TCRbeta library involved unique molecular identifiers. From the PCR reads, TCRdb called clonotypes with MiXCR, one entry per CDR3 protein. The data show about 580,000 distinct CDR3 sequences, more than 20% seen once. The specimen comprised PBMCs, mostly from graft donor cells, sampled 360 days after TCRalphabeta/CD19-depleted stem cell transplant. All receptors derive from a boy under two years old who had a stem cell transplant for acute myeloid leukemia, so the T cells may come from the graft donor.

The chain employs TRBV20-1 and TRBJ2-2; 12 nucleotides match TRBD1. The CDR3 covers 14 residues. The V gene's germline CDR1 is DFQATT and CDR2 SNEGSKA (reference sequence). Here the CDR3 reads CSLPGQGATGELFF. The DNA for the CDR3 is TGCAGCTTGCCGGGACAGGGGGCCACCGGGGAGCTGTTTTTT.

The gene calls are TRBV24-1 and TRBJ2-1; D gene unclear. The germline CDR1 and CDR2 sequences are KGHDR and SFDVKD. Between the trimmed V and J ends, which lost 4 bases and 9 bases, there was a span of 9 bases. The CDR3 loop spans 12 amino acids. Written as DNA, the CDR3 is TGTGCCACCAGTGACCGTGGATCTGAGCAGTTCTTC. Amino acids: CATSDRGSEQFF.

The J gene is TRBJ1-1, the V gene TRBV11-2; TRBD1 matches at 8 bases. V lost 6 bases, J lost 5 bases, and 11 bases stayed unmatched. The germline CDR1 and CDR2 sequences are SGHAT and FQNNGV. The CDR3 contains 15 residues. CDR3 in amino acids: CASRRLTGGKTEAFF. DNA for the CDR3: TGTGCCAGCAGACGTCTAACAGGGGGAAAAACTGAAGCTTTCTTT.

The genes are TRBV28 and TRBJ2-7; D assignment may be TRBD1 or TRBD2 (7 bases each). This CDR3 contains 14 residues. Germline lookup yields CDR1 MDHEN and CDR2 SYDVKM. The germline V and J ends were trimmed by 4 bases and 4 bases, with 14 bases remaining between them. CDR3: CASSSHRGGYEQYV. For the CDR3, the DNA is TGTGCCAGCAGTTCCCACAGGGGAGGGTACGAGCAGTACGTC.

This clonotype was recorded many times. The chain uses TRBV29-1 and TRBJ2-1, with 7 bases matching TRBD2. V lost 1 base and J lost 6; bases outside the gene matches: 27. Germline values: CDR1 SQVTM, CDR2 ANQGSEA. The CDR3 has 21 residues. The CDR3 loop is CSVEGTDWRAGNTLIANEQFF. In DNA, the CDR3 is TGCAGCGTTGAAGGAACGGACTGGCGAGCGGGGAATACCCTCATCGCCAATGAGCAGTTCTTC.

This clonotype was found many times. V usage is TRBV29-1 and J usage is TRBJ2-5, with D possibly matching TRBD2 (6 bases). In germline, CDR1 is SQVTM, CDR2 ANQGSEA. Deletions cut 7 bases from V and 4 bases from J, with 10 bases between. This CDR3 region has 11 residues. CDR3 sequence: CSGGDGETQYF. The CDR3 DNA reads TGCAGCGGGGGGGATGGAGAGACCCAGTACTTC.

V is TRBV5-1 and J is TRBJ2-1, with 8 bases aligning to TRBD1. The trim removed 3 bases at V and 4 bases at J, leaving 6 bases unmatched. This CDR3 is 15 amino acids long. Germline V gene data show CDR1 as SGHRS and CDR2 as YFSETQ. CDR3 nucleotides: TGCGCCAGCAGCTCGGGACAGGCGGGATACAATGAGCAGTTCTTC. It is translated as CASSSGQAGYNEQFF.

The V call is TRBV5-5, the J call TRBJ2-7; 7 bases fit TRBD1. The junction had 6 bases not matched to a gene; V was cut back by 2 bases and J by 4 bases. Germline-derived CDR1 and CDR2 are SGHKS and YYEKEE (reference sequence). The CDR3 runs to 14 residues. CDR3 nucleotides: TGTGCCAGCAGCTTCGGGACAGAACCTTACGAGCAGTACGTC. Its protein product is CASSFGTEPYEQYV.

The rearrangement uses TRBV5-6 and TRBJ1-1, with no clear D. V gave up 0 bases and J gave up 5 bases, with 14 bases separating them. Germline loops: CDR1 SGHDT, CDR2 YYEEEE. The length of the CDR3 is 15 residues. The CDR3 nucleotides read TGTGCCAGCAGCTTGGTAGACCCTCGGAATACTGAAGCTTTCTTT. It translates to CASSLVDPRNTEAFF.

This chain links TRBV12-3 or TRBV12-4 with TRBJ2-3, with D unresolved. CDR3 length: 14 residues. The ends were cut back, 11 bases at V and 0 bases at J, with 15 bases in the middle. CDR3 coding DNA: TGTGCCTTAAGCAGGTTTACTAGCACAGATACGCAGTATTTT. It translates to CALSRFTSTDTQYF.

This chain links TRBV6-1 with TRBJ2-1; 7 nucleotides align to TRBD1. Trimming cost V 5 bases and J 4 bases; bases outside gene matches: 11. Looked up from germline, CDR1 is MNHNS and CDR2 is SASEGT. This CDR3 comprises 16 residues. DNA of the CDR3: TGTGCCAGCAGTCGACCGACAGGGTCCGGGTACAATGAGCAGTTCTTC. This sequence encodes CASSRPTGSGYNEQFF.

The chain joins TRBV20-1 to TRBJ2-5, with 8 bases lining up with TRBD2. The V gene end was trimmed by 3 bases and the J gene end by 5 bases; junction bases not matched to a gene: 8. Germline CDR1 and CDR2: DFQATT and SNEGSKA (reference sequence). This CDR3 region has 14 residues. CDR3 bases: TGCAGTGCTAGTCCCAGCGGGGGTGGGGAGACCCAGTACTTC. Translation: CSASPSGGGETQYF.

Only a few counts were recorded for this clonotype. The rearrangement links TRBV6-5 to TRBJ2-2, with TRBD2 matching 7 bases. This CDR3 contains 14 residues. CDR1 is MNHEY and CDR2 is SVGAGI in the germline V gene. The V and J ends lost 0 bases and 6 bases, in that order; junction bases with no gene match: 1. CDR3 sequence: CASSYSSGAGELFF. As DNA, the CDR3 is TGTGCCAGCAGTTACTCGAGCGGGGCCGGGGAGCTGTTTTTT.

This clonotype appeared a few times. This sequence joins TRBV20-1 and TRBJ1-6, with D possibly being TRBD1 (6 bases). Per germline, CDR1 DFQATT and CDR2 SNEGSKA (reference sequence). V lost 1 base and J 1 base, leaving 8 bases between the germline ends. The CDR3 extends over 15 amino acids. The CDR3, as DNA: TGCAGTGCTAGAGCACAGGGTTCCTATAATTCACCCCTCCACTTT. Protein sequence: CSARAQGSYNSPLHF.